Listed below are T cell receptor beta chains from one sample, sequenced in a study of OX40 agonist ivuxolimab in advanced cancers. Sequencing was performed with immunoSEQ multiplex PCR; in TCRdb, only in-frame clones are kept and a portion is missing. The sample includes tens of thousands of clones, around 86% of them seen just once. Material: CD4+ or CD8+ T cells sorted from blood, obtained in a trial of the OX40 agonist ivuxolimab. These receptors all come from an adult with an advanced solid tumor such as melanoma, head and neck, liver or kidney cancer. The CDR3 runs from the conserved cysteine through the conserved F or W. A D gene is named only where the DNA matches it firmly. For some rows the clone size is stated as once, few or many, or as a class when expanded; others skip it.

clone_size	d_call	v_call	j_call	cdr3_nt	cdr3_aa
few	NA	TRBV28	TRBJ1-2	TGTGCCAGCAGAGGAAGAGGAGCCCAAGGGTATGGCTACACCTTC	CASRGRGAQGYGYTF
NA	NA	TRBV27	TRBJ2-7	TGTGCCAGCAGTTCACAGGGAGCGTACGAGCAGTACTTC	CASSSQGAYEQYF
NA	TRBD1	TRBV7-2	TRBJ2-7	TGTGCCAGCAGCTCTAGGACAGGGCCCAGCTCCTACGAGCAGTACTTC	CASSSRTGPSSYEQYF
NA	NA	TRBV4-1	TRBJ1-2	TGCGCCAGCAGCCAAGACAGGGTACTTTTATTTACTAACTATGGCTACACCTTC	CASSQDRVLLFTNYGYTF
NA	NA	TRBV7-9	TRBJ1-2	TGTGCCAGCAGCACCGGGACGGACATCTATGGCTACACCTTC	CASSTGTDIYGYTF
few	TRBD1	TRBV5-1	TRBJ2-5	TGCGCCAGCAGCTTCACCGGGACAGGGATGGAGACCCAGTACTTC	CASSFTGTGMETQYF
NA	TRBD1	TRBV5-1	TRBJ1-1	TGCGCCAGCGGATCGACGCCGGCTGGGCAGGGGGCTGAAGCTTTCTTT	CASGSTPAGQGAEAFF
few	NA	TRBV30	TRBJ1-4	TGTGCCTGGAGGCGGGAGGAAAAACTGTTTTTT	CAWRREEKLFF
NA	TRBD1	TRBV11-3	TRBJ2-7	TGTGCCAGCAGCGACAGGGGGCCCAGCGAGCAGTACTTC	CASSDRGPSEQYF
NA	NA	TRBV28	TRBJ1-2	TGTGCCAGCAGTCGGTACTATGGCTACACCTTC	CASSRYYGYTF